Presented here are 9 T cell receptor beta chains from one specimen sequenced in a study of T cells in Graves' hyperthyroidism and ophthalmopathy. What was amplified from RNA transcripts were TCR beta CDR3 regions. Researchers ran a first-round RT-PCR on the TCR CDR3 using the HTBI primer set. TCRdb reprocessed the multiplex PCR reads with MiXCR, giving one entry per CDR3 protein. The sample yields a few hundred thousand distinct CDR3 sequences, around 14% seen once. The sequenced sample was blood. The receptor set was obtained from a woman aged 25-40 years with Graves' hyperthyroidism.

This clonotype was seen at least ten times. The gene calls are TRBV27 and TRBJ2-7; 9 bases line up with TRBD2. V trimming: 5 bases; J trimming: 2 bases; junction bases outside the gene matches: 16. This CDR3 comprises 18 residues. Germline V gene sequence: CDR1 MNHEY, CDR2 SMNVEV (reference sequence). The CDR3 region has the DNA TGTGCCAGCAGTCGGGGGGGGAAGCGGGGGGTCGGTACCTACGAGCAGTACTTC. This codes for CASSRGGKRGVGTYEQYF.

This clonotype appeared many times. The CDR3 DNA follows: TGTGCCAGCAGTGAACAGTCGGAACATGCTGAAGCTTTCTTT. Translated, it gives CASSEQSEHAEAFF. The genes are TRBV6-1 and TRBJ1-1; D gene ambiguous. The V and J ends lost 2 bases and 6 bases respectively, with 13 bases between them. Germline loops: CDR1 MNHNS, CDR2 SASEGT. This CDR3 spans 14 amino acids.

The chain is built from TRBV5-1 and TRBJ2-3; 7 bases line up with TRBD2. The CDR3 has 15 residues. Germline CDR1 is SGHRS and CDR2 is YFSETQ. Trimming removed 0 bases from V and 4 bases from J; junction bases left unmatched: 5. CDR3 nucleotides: TGCGCCAGCAGCTTGGCCACCCGGGGGGCAGATACGCAGTATTTT. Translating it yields CASSLATRGADTQYF. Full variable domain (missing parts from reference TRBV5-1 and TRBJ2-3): KAGVTQTPRYLIKTRGQQVTLSCSPISGHRSVSWYQQTPGQGLQFLFEYFSETQRNKGNFPGRFSGRQFSNSRSEMNVSTLELGDSALYLCASSLATRGADTQYFGPGTRLTVL.

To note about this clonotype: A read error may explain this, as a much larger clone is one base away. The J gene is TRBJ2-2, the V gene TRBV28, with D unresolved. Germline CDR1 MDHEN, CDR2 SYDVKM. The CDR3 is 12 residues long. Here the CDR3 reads CVSSLVTGELFF. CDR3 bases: TGTGTCAGCAGTTTAGTCACCGGGGAGCTGTTTTTT.

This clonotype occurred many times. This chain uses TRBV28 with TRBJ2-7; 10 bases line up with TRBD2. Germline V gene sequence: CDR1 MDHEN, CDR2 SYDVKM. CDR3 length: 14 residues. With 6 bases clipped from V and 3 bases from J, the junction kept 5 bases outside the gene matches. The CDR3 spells CASRVAGGSYEQYF. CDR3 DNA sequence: TGTGCCAGCAGGGTAGCGGGAGGAAGCTACGAGCAGTACTTC.

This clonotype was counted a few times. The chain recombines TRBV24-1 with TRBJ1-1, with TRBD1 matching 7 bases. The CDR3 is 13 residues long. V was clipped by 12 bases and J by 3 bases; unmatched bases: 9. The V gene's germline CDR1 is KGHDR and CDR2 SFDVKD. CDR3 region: CAASGGGYTEAFF. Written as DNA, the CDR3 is TGTGCCGCCTCTGGAGGGGGCTACACTGAAGCTTTCTTT.

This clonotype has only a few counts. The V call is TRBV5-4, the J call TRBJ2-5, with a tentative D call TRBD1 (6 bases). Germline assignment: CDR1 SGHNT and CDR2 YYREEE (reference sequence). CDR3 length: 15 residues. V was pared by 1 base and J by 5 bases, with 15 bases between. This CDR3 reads CASSLRQGRGETQYF. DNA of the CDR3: TGTGCCAGCAGCTTGCGTCAGGGGCGCGGGGAGACCCAGTACTTC. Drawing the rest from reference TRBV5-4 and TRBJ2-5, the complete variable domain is ETGVTQSPTHLIKTRGQQVTLRCSSQSGHNTVSWYQQALGQGPQFIFQYYREEENGRGNFPPRFSGLQFPNYSSELNVNALELDDSALYLCASSLRQGRGETQYFGPGTRLLVL.

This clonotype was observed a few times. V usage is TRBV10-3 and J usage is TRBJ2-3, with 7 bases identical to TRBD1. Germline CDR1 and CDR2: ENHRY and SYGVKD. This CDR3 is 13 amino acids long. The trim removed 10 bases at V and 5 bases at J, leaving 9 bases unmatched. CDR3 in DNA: TGTGCCACAGGGAGACAGGGTGAAGATACGCAGTATTTT. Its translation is CATGRQGEDTQYF.

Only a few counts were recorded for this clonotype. CDR3 sequence reads: CASSAGDIGELFF. In DNA form, the CDR3 reads TGCGCCAGCAGTGCGGGGGACATCGGGGAGCTGTTTTTT. V and J are TRBV10-2 and TRBJ2-2; tentatively, D is TRBD1 or TRBD2 (6 bases each). Trimming took off 4 bases at V and 7 bases at J, with 10 bases between the two ends. CDR1 WSHSY and CDR2 SAAADI come from the germline V gene. The CDR3 is 13 amino acids.